Listed below are T cell receptor beta chains from one sample, sequenced in a study of T-cell reconstitution after alpha-beta-depleted transplantation in children. Each CDR3 protein is one row after TCRdb ran MiXCR on the PCR reads. The profile shows about 400,000 distinct CDR3 sequences, roughly 20% of them singletons. The sequencing here drew on PBMCs from the stem cell graft donor, taken from the stem cell graft. These TCRs come from a human donor who donated a stem cell graft to a child with acute myeloid leukemia. Each CDR3 is given with its conserved first and last residue. D genes are given only for firm matches. A clone size is listed for some rows: how often the clone was seen (once, few, many), or a class if it is expanded.

cdr3_aa cdr3_nt clone_size d_call j_call v_call
CASSEGASGRRDTQYF TGTGCCAGCAGTGAAGGGGCTAGCGGGAGAAGAGATACGCAGTATTTT . TRBD2 TRBJ2-3 TRBV2
CASRIRDREKLFF TGTGCCAGCAGGATCCGGGACAGGGAAAAACTGTTTTTT . TRBD1 TRBJ1-4 TRBV7-2
CARDSTRGCTEAFF TGTGCCAGGGACTCGACCAGGGGATGCACTGAAGCTTTCTTT many . TRBJ1-1 TRBV12-3/TRBV12-4
CSVEDNSLSYEQYF TGCAGCGTTGAAGATAATTCCCTCTCCTACGAGCAGTACTTC few . TRBJ2-7 TRBV29-1
CASSLGTGGDLIF TGTGCCAGCAGTTTGGGGACAGGGGGAGATTTGATCTTC few TRBD1 TRBJ2-1 TRBV12-3/TRBV12-4
CSARTGAPEAFF TGCAGCGCCCGGACAGGCGCTCCTGAAGCTTTCTTT . TRBD1 TRBJ1-1 TRBV29-1
CASSPVGGEGTQYF TGTGCCAGCAGCCCCGTCGGGGGGGAAGGGACCCAGTACTTC . TRBD2 TRBJ2-5 TRBV7-2
CATSRYDGTSWGNQPQHF TGTGCCACCAGCAGGTACGACGGGACCTCGTGGGGCAATCAGCCCCAGCATTTT few . TRBJ1-5 TRBV15
CASSFSGKRDTQYF TGTGCCAGCAGTTTCTCGGGGAAAAGAGATACGCAGTATTTT few . TRBJ2-3 TRBV12-3/TRBV12-4
CAISDPTSSQETQYF TGTGCCATCAGTGACCCGACTAGCAGCCAAGAGACCCAGTACTTC few TRBD2 TRBJ2-5 TRBV10-3
CASSQVGLNYEQYF TGCGCCAGCAGCCAAGTTGGCCTCAACTACGAGCAGTACTTC few . TRBJ2-7 TRBV4-3
CSASAFGAGIYNEQFF TGCAGTGCTAGCGCCTTCGGGGCGGGAATCTACAATGAGCAGTTCTTC few . TRBJ2-1 TRBV20-1
CASSLASFPGELFF TGCGCCAGCAGCTTGGCGAGCTTCCCCGGGGAGCTGTTTTTT . . TRBJ2-2 TRBV5-1
CASSQRGGLARHEQYF TGTGCCAGCAGCCAACGGGGGGGACTGGCGCGACACGAGCAGTACTTC few TRBD2 TRBJ2-7 TRBV3-1
CASSQDQAGLADTQYF TGCGCCAGCAGCCAAGACCAAGCGGGATTGGCAGATACGCAGTATTTT many TRBD2 TRBJ2-3 TRBV4-3
CASSMTGKANYGYTF TGTGCCAGCAGCATGACAGGGAAGGCTAACTATGGCTACACCTTC . TRBD1 TRBJ1-2 TRBV11-2
CASSFRRTPEAFF TGTGCCAGCAGTTTTAGAAGGACCCCTGAAGCTTTCTTT many . TRBJ1-1 TRBV12-3/TRBV12-4
CASSLRSPTYEQYF TGTGCCAGCAGTCTACGTTCGCCAACCTACGAGCAGTACTTC few . TRBJ2-7 TRBV28
CASSPLGGGEAYGYTF TGTGCCAGCAGCCCTTTGGGGGGGGGAGAGGCCTATGGCTACACCTTC few . TRBJ1-2 TRBV28
CASSFRSVDTQYF TGTGCCAGCAGTTTTAGGTCGGTCGATACGCAGTATTTT . . TRBJ2-3 TRBV12-3/TRBV12-4
CASSLELETQYF TGTGCCAGCAGCTTAGAACTGGAGACCCAGTACTTC few . TRBJ2-5 TRBV7-6
CASSTTGGEAFF TGTGCCAGCAGCACAACAGGGGGTGAAGCTTTCTTT . TRBD1 TRBJ1-1 TRBV27
CASSLEPTSLYEQYF TGTGCCAGCAGCTTAGAGCCGACCTCTCTATACGAGCAGTACTTC few . TRBJ2-7 TRBV7-8
CRVGPMGANEKLFF TGCCGCGTTGGGCCCATGGGGGCTAATGAAAAACTGTTTTTT . . TRBJ1-4 TRBV29-1
CSAAPFGYGYTF TGCAGTGCCGCCCCATTTGGCTATGGCTACACCTTC . . TRBJ1-2 TRBV20-1
CASSLAGNEKLFF TGTGCCAGCAGTTTAGCCGGGAATGAAAAACTGTTTTTT . . TRBJ1-4 TRBV12-3/TRBV12-4
CASSNLQGNEQYF TGTGCCAGCAGTAACCTACAGGGGAACGAGCAGTACTTC . TRBD1 TRBJ2-7 TRBV28